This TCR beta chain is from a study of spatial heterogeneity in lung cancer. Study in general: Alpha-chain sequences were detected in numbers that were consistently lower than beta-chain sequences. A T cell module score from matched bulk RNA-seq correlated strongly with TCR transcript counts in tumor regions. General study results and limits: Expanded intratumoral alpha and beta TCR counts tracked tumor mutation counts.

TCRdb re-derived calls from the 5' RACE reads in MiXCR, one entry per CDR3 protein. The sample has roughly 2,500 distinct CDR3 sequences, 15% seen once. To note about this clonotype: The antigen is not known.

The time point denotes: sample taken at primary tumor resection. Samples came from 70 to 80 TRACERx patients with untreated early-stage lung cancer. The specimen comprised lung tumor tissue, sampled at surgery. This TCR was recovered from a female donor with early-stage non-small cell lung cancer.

The CDR3 bases are TGCGCCAGCAGAACCGGGACAGGGGGCTGTGGCTACACCTTC. Amino acid sequence: CASRTGTGGCGYTF. The rearrangement links TRBV5-1 to TRBJ1-2, with 12 nucleotides matching TRBD1. Trimming removed 5 bases from V and 7 bases from J; junction bases left unmatched: 6. Germline loops: CDR1 SGHRS, CDR2 YFSETQ. This CDR3 is built from 14 residues.